Listed below are T cell receptor beta chains from one sample, sequenced in a study of blood T cells in healthy people across ages. TCRdb reprocessed the 5' RACE reads via MiXCR and lists one record per CDR3 protein. The sample consists of around 1.5 million distinct CDR3 sequences, 45% to 70% of them appearing once. What was sequenced was blood. These receptors all stem from a young man in good health. Both conserved end residues are part of each CDR3. The order of the fields is D gene, clone size, CDR3 length, V gene, J gene, CDR3 protein, CDR3 DNA. D genes are given only for firm matches. A row's size may be missing; if present it is once, few, many or a size class.

d_call: TRBD2
clone_size: once
cdr3_length: 17
v_call: TRBV6-4
j_call: TRBJ2-5
cdr3_aa: CASSDELAGLQFEGQYF
cdr3_nt: TGTGCCAGCAGTGACGAACTAGCGGGACTCCAATTCGAGGGGCAGTACTTC

d_call: NA
clone_size: few
cdr3_length: 13
v_call: TRBV4-1
j_call: TRBJ2-2
cdr3_aa: CASSAIHTGELFF
cdr3_nt: TGCGCCAGCAGCGCAATACACACCGGGGAGCTGTTTTTT

d_call: NA
clone_size: NA
cdr3_length: 13
v_call: TRBV10-1
j_call: TRBJ2-5
cdr3_aa: CASPPCECGTQYF
cdr3_nt: TGCGCCAGCCCACCTTGCGAATGCGGGACCCAGTACTTC

d_call: TRBD2
clone_size: few
cdr3_length: 14
v_call: TRBV27
j_call: TRBJ2-3
cdr3_aa: CASWVAGGGGTQYF
cdr3_nt: TGTGCCAGCTGGGTAGCGGGGGGTGGGGGGACGCAGTATTTT

d_call: TRBD1
clone_size: NA
cdr3_length: 14
v_call: TRBV12-3/TRBV12-4
j_call: TRBJ2-3
cdr3_aa: CASSWDRGADMEYF
cdr3_nt: TGTGCCAGCAGCTGGGACAGGGGGGCAGATATGGAGTATTTT

d_call: NA
clone_size: NA
cdr3_length: 12
v_call: TRBV18
j_call: TRBJ2-7
cdr3_aa: CASSLRVAEQYF
cdr3_nt: TGTGCCAGCTCACTACGGGTTGCCGAGCAGTACTTC

d_call: NA
clone_size: NA
cdr3_length: 13
v_call: TRBV7-9
j_call: TRBJ2-3
cdr3_aa: CASSLATPDTQYF
cdr3_nt: TGTGCCAGCAGCTTAGCGACTCCGGATACGCAGTATTTT

d_call: TRBD2
clone_size: NA
cdr3_length: 19
v_call: TRBV29-1
j_call: TRBJ2-7
cdr3_aa: CSVESPTSGGPLSSYEQYF
cdr3_nt: TGCAGCGTTGAATCCCCGACTAGCGGGGGGCCCCTAAGCTCCTACGAGCAGTACTTC

d_call: NA
clone_size: NA
cdr3_length: 15
v_call: TRBV2
j_call: TRBJ2-7
cdr3_aa: CASSYTRGETYEQYF
cdr3_nt: TGTGCCAGCAGCTACACTAGAGGGGAAACCTACGAGCAGTACTTC

d_call: TRBD1
clone_size: NA
cdr3_length: 14
v_call: TRBV11-1
j_call: TRBJ1-2
cdr3_aa: CASSPGTGPRRDTF
cdr3_nt: TGTGCCAGCAGCCCTGGGACAGGGCCGCGGAGGGACACCTTC

d_call: NA
clone_size: NA
cdr3_length: 14
v_call: TRBV27
j_call: TRBJ2-1
cdr3_aa: CASSLGISYNEQFF
cdr3_nt: TGTGCCAGCAGTCTAGGGATCTCCTACAATGAGCAGTTCTTC

d_call: NA
clone_size: NA
cdr3_length: 13
v_call: TRBV29-1
j_call: TRBJ2-1
cdr3_aa: CSTRTVSYNEQFF
cdr3_nt: TGCAGCACCCGGACGGTCTCCTACAATGAGCAGTTCTTC

d_call: TRBD2
clone_size: few
cdr3_length: 16
v_call: TRBV13
j_call: TRBJ2-1
cdr3_aa: CASSSQSSGGWNEQFF
cdr3_nt: TGTGCCAGCAGCTCCCAGTCTAGCGGGGGCTGGAATGAGCAGTTCTTC

d_call: NA
clone_size: NA
cdr3_length: 13
v_call: TRBV12-3/TRBV12-4
j_call: TRBJ1-1
cdr3_aa: CASSLGGGAKAFF
cdr3_nt: TGTGCCAGCAGTTTAGGGGGGGGCGCAAAAGCTTTCTTT

d_call: TRBD1
clone_size: NA
cdr3_length: 13
v_call: TRBV28
j_call: TRBJ2-4
cdr3_aa: CASRLTGKNIQYF
cdr3_nt: TGTGCCAGTAGGCTGACAGGGAAAAACATTCAGTACTTC

d_call: TRBD2
clone_size: NA
cdr3_length: 15
v_call: TRBV4-1
j_call: TRBJ2-3
cdr3_aa: CASMVLAGGTDTQYF
cdr3_nt: TGCGCCAGCATGGTACTAGCGGGAGGCACAGATACGCAGTATTTT

d_call: NA
clone_size: few
cdr3_length: 14
v_call: TRBV29-1
j_call: TRBJ1-4
cdr3_aa: CSVVEGTSNEKLFF
cdr3_nt: TGCAGCGTTGTTGAAGGGACAAGTAATGAAAAACTGTTTTTT

d_call: NA
clone_size: few
cdr3_length: 15
v_call: TRBV6-6
j_call: TRBJ1-5
cdr3_aa: CASTRDGHSNQPQHF
cdr3_nt: TGTGCCAGCACCCGGGACGGTCATAGCAATCAGCCCCAGCATTTT

d_call: TRBD2
clone_size: NA
cdr3_length: 18
v_call: TRBV4-1
j_call: TRBJ2-5
cdr3_aa: CASSQETILAGGLETQYF
cdr3_nt: TGCGCCAGCAGCCAAGAGACCATACTAGCGGGAGGGCTAGAGACCCAGTACTTC

d_call: NA
clone_size: few
cdr3_length: 12
v_call: TRBV7-2
j_call: TRBJ2-4
cdr3_aa: CASSLEGNIQYF
cdr3_nt: TGTGCCAGCAGCTTAGAAGGGAACATTCAGTACTTC

d_call: NA
clone_size: NA
cdr3_length: 13
v_call: TRBV7-8
j_call: TRBJ2-7
cdr3_aa: CASSLMEINEQYF
cdr3_nt: TGTGCCAGCAGCTTAATGGAGATCAATGAGCAGTACTTC

d_call: TRBD1
clone_size: NA
cdr3_length: 15
v_call: TRBV7-2
j_call: TRBJ1-2
cdr3_aa: CASSLSPTGAGGYTF
cdr3_nt: TGTGCCAGCAGCTTATCGCCGACAGGGGCGGGGGGCTACACCTTC

d_call: NA
clone_size: NA
cdr3_length: 15
v_call: TRBV20-1
j_call: TRBJ2-5
cdr3_aa: CSAQRTARFQETQYF
cdr3_nt: TGCAGTGCTCAGAGGACGGCGAGGTTCCAAGAGACCCAGTACTTC

d_call: NA
clone_size: NA
cdr3_length: 17
v_call: TRBV4-3
j_call: TRBJ2-5
cdr3_aa: CASSQDLYEVPYNEQYF
cdr3_nt: TGCGCCAGCAGCCAAGATCTCTACGAGGTCCCTTACAATGAGCAGTACTTC

d_call: NA
clone_size: NA
cdr3_length: 12
v_call: TRBV7-9
j_call: TRBJ2-7
cdr3_aa: CASSLMSYEQYF
cdr3_nt: TGTGCCAGCAGCTTAATGTCCTACGAGCAGTACTTC

d_call: TRBD1
clone_size: NA
cdr3_length: 14
v_call: TRBV11-2
j_call: TRBJ2-5
cdr3_aa: CASTITGGRETQYF
cdr3_nt: TGTGCCAGCACAATAACAGGGGGCCGTGAGACCCAGTACTTC

d_call: TRBD2
clone_size: NA
cdr3_length: 16
v_call: TRBV6-5
j_call: TRBJ2-3
cdr3_aa: CASRSRAGAFTDTQYF
cdr3_nt: TGTGCCAGCAGAAGTAGAGCGGGGGCCTTCACAGATACGCAGTATTTT

d_call: NA
clone_size: NA
cdr3_length: 15
v_call: TRBV7-6
j_call: TRBJ1-5
cdr3_aa: CASSLTDTEDQPQHF
cdr3_nt: TGTGCCAGCAGCTTGACCGATACGGAGGATCAGCCCCAGCATTTT

d_call: NA
clone_size: NA
cdr3_length: 15
v_call: TRBV12-3/TRBV12-4
j_call: TRBJ2-2
cdr3_aa: CASSARDFGPGELFF
cdr3_nt: TGTGCCAGCAGTGCCCGGGACTTTGGCCCCGGGGAGCTGTTTTTT

d_call: NA
clone_size: NA
cdr3_length: 14
v_call: TRBV27
j_call: TRBJ2-1
cdr3_aa: CDGSLLGSSNERFF
cdr3_nt: TGTGACGGCAGTTTACTGGGTAGTAGTAATGAGCGGTTCTTC

d_call: NA
clone_size: few
cdr3_length: 15
v_call: TRBV4-3
j_call: TRBJ2-5
cdr3_aa: CASSQDRNPEGTQYF
cdr3_nt: TGCGCCAGCAGCCAAGATCGGAATCCAGAGGGGACCCAGTACTTC

d_call: NA
clone_size: few
cdr3_length: 12
v_call: TRBV29-1
j_call: TRBJ2-7
cdr3_aa: CSVGLGSYEQYF
cdr3_nt: TGCAGCGTTGGACTGGGTTCCTACGAGCAGTACTTC

d_call: NA
clone_size: NA
cdr3_length: 14
v_call: TRBV15
j_call: TRBJ2-7
cdr3_aa: CATSRGYGVHEQYF
cdr3_nt: TGTGCCACCAGCAGAGGGTACGGGGTCCACGAGCAGTACTTC

d_call: TRBD2
clone_size: few
cdr3_length: 12
v_call: TRBV29-1
j_call: TRBJ2-5
cdr3_aa: CSVDTGTRTQYF
cdr3_nt: TGCAGCGTTGATACAGGGACTAGGACCCAGTACTTC

d_call: NA
clone_size: NA
cdr3_length: 13
v_call: TRBV10-3
j_call: TRBJ2-7
cdr3_aa: CAISKEYLYEQYF
cdr3_nt: TGTGCCATCAGTAAAGAGTACCTTTACGAGCAGTACTTC

d_call: TRBD1
clone_size: NA
cdr3_length: 13
v_call: TRBV20-1
j_call: TRBJ2-7
cdr3_aa: CSAGDRGPDEQYF
cdr3_nt: TGCAGTGCTGGGGACAGGGGGCCTGACGAGCAGTACTTC

d_call: TRBD2
clone_size: NA
cdr3_length: 15
v_call: TRBV6-5
j_call: TRBJ2-5
cdr3_aa: CASSYGTSGLETQYF
cdr3_nt: TGTGCCAGCAGTTATGGGACTAGCGGTTTGGAGACCCAGTACTTC

d_call: TRBD1
clone_size: NA
cdr3_length: 14
v_call: TRBV27
j_call: TRBJ1-4
cdr3_aa: CASRAGTGPEKLFF
cdr3_nt: TGTGCCAGCAGAGCCGGGACAGGGCCTGAAAAACTGTTTTTT

d_call: TRBD1
clone_size: NA
cdr3_length: 12
v_call: TRBV20-1
j_call: TRBJ1-4
cdr3_aa: CSAKTGNEKLFF
cdr3_nt: TGCAGTGCGAAGACAGGGAATGAAAAACTGTTTTTT

d_call: NA
clone_size: few
cdr3_length: 12
v_call: TRBV29-1
j_call: TRBJ1-2
cdr3_aa: CSVEKGNYGYTF
cdr3_nt: TGCAGCGTTGAAAAGGGGAACTATGGCTACACCTTC

d_call: TRBD2
clone_size: NA
cdr3_length: 18
v_call: TRBV5-1
j_call: TRBJ2-7
cdr3_aa: CASSLDSSLSGASCEQYF
cdr3_nt: TGCGCCAGCAGCTTGGACAGCTCACTTAGCGGGGCCTCCTGCGAGCAGTACTTC

d_call: NA
clone_size: NA
cdr3_length: 14
v_call: TRBV4-1
j_call: TRBJ1-5
cdr3_aa: CASSQIDGDQPQHF
cdr3_nt: TGCGCCAGCAGCCAGATCGACGGAGATCAGCCCCAGCATTTT

d_call: NA
clone_size: NA
cdr3_length: 13
v_call: TRBV12-3/TRBV12-4
j_call: TRBJ2-3
cdr3_aa: CASSKEASDTQYF
cdr3_nt: TGTGCCAGCAGTAAAGAGGCGTCAGATACGCAGTATTTT

d_call: NA
clone_size: few
cdr3_length: 16
v_call: TRBV6-5
j_call: TRBJ1-6
cdr3_aa: CASSYFWDSYNSPLHF
cdr3_nt: TGTGCCAGCAGTTACTTTTGGGACTCCTATAATTCACCCCTCCACTTT

d_call: TRBD1
clone_size: NA
cdr3_length: 14
v_call: TRBV5-8
j_call: TRBJ1-1
cdr3_aa: CASSLRQGAAEAFF
cdr3_nt: TGTGCCAGCAGCTTGAGACAGGGGGCGGCTGAAGCTTTCTTT

d_call: NA
clone_size: NA
cdr3_length: 14
v_call: TRBV28
j_call: TRBJ2-7
cdr3_aa: CASSLGGYLYEQYF
cdr3_nt: TGTGCCAGCAGCCTCGGAGGGTATCTCTACGAGCAGTACTTC

d_call: NA
clone_size: once
cdr3_length: 14
v_call: TRBV12-3/TRBV12-4
j_call: TRBJ2-2
cdr3_aa: CASSLHLGTGELFF
cdr3_nt: TGTGCCAGCAGTTTACACCTCGGCACCGGGGAGCTGTTTTTT

d_call: NA
clone_size: few
cdr3_length: 16
v_call: TRBV5-1
j_call: TRBJ2-7
cdr3_aa: CASSFSEQDPSYEQYF
cdr3_nt: TGCGCCAGCAGTTTTTCGGAACAGGACCCCTCCTACGAGCAGTACTTC

d_call: NA
clone_size: NA
cdr3_length: 16
v_call: TRBV15
j_call: TRBJ1-5
cdr3_aa: CATSRGAYDSNQPQHF
cdr3_nt: TGTGCCACCAGCAGGGGGGCCTATGATAGCAATCAGCCCCAGCATTTT

d_call: NA
clone_size: NA
cdr3_length: 12
v_call: TRBV20-1
j_call: TRBJ1-5
cdr3_aa: CSARTGNQPQHF
cdr3_nt: TGCAGTGCCCGGACAGGCAATCAGCCCCAGCATTTT

d_call: NA
clone_size: NA
cdr3_length: 17
v_call: TRBV29-1
j_call: TRBJ2-1
cdr3_aa: CSVEGAGDTYSYNEQFF
cdr3_nt: TGCAGCGTTGAGGGGGCGGGGGACACTTACTCCTACAATGAGCAGTTCTTC

d_call: NA
clone_size: once
cdr3_length: 17
v_call: TRBV11-2
j_call: TRBJ2-1
cdr3_aa: CASSLSLALSSYNEQFF
cdr3_nt: TGTGCCAGCAGCTTATCCCTAGCTCTCAGCTCCTACAATGAGCAGTTCTTC

d_call: NA
clone_size: NA
cdr3_length: 11
v_call: TRBV12-3/TRBV12-4
j_call: TRBJ1-2
cdr3_aa: CASSFNSGYTF
cdr3_nt: TGTGCCAGCAGTTTTAACAGCGGCTACACCTTC

d_call: TRBD1
clone_size: NA
cdr3_length: 15
v_call: TRBV6-5
j_call: TRBJ1-4
cdr3_aa: CASRLQGAEGAKLFF
cdr3_nt: TGTGCCAGCAGGCTACAGGGGGCCGAAGGGGCAAAACTGTTTTTT